This TCR beta chain was sequenced during a study of T cell repertoires in cytomegalovirus infection. Study-level information: Indications of both CMV infection and matching HLA type were provided by public TCR beta signatures. General study results and limits: What dominated the ex vivo response were HLA-C-restricted CMV-specific TCR beta clonotypes. CMV carriers having the relevant HLA were flagged by cumulative public TCR beta family frequency.

Points on this clonotype: The target antigen is unknown.

Using its own MiXCR run on the reads, TCRdb lists one record per CDR3 protein. Of 150,000 to 200,000 distinct CDR3 sequences detected, approximately 14% appear once; the ten largest clones hold approximately 30%. The CDR3 spans 17 residues. V trimming: 4 bases; J trimming: 2 bases; junction bases outside the gene matches: 11. Germline V lookup: CDR1 SGHRS, CDR2 YFSETQ. This sequence joins TRBV5-1 and TRBJ2-1; 8 positions match TRBD2. The sequence was obtained from a human donor in good health (CMV status not recorded). Some clones in this sample may be carry-over from other donors' samples. Sequencing was carried out using PBMCs. The CDR3 bases are TGCGCCAGCAGCAAAACCGGGATTAGCGGGACCTACAATGAGCAGTTCTTC. It yields the protein CASSKTGISGTYNEQFF.